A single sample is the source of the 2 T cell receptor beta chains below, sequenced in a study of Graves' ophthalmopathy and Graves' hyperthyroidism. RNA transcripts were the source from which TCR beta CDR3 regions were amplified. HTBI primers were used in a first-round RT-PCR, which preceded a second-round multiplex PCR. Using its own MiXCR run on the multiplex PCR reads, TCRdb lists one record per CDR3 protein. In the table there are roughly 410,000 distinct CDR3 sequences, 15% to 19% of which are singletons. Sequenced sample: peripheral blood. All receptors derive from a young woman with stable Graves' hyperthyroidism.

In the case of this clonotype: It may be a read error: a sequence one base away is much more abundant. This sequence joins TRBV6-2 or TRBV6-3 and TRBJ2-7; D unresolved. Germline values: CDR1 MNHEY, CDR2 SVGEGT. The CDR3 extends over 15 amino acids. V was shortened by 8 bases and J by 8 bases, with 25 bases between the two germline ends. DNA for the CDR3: TGTGCCAGCTCCCCGAGAGAGAACTCCCTTTACAAGCAGTACTTC. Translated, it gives CASSPRENSLYKQYF.

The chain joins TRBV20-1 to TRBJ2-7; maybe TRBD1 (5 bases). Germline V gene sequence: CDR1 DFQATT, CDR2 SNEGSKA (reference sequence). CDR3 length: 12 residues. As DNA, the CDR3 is TGCACCGCAGGGAACGAAGGCCACGAGCAGTACTTC. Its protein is CTAGNEGHEQYF.